The rows below give T cell receptor beta chains drawn from one sample of a study of CD8 T cells in ankylosing spondylitis. TCRdb re-called the 5' RACE reads through MiXCR, storing one row per CDR3 protein. The table has approximately 350,000 distinct CDR3 sequences, about 15% seen once. Sequencing input: blood, either unsorted or a sorted T cell fraction (not recorded which). These receptors were collected from a male donor with ankylosing spondylitis or in good health (not recorded which). Both conserved end residues are part of each CDR3. A D gene is named only where the DNA matches it firmly. Clone size is stated in some rows and not others, as once, few, many or a class when expanded.

>NA|TRBJ1-1|NA|TRBV12-3/TRBV12-4
TGTGCCAGCAGGGGGGGCGGGGGTTCCACTGAAGCTTTCTTT
CASRGGGGSTEAFF
>NA|TRBJ2-3|NA|TRBV2
TGTGCCAGCAAATCCACCGTCCTCTTTGTGGGTACGCAGTATTTT
CASKSTVLFVGTQYF
>TRBD2|TRBJ2-1|NA|TRBV6-5
TGTGCCAGCATTTTACCGGGACTAGCGGCTCGCTACAATGAGCAGTTCTTC
CASILPGLAARYNEQFF
>NA|TRBJ1-1|NA|TRBV2
TGTGCCAGCAGCCAAACTTGGACGGCTGAAGCTTTCTTT
CASSQTWTAEAFF
>TRBD1|TRBJ2-7|NA|TRBV12-3/TRBV12-4
TGTGCCAGCAGCCCTGACAGGGTAAGGGGCGAGCAGTACTTC
CASSPDRVRGEQYF
>TRBD2|TRBJ2-3|NA|TRBV20-1
TGCAGTGCTTTTAGCGGGGGGACTAGCACAGATACGCAGTATTTT
CSAFSGGTSTDTQYF
>TRBD2|TRBJ2-7|NA|TRBV5-1
TGCGCCAGCAGCTGGACTAGCGGGGCGGGCGAGCAGTACTTC
CASSWTSGAGEQYF
>NA|TRBJ1-1|few|TRBV7-2
TGTGCCAGCAGCTCGGAGGGGCGGAACACTGAAGCTTTCTTT
CASSSEGRNTEAFF
>NA|TRBJ2-7|few|TRBV12-3/TRBV12-4
TGTGCCAGCAGTTTAGGAGCTTGGGCGGGGACAGAGCAGTACTTC
CASSLGAWAGTEQYF
>TRBD1|TRBJ2-5|NA|TRBV6-1
TGTGCCAGCAGCATATTAGGGGGCATTGGAGAGACCCAGTACTTC
CASSILGGIGETQYF
>TRBD1|TRBJ1-2|many|TRBV5-1
TGCGCCAGCAGCCACGGACAGGGGATGGATGGCTACACCTTC
CASSHGQGMDGYTF
>NA|TRBJ2-3|NA|TRBV30
TGTGCCTGGAGATCGCGCGGCAACTCCGATACGCAGTATTTT
CAWRSRGNSDTQYF
>NA|TRBJ1-2|NA|TRBV30
TGTGCCTGGAGCGCCCGCAGGGTTGAGGGCTATGGCTACACCTTC
CAWSARRVEGYGYTF
>NA|TRBJ1-2|NA|TRBV7-2
TGTGCCAGCAGCTTTGCTCCGGGGCGAGACTATGGCTACACCTTC
CASSFAPGRDYGYTF
>NA|TRBJ2-3|few|TRBV9
TGTGCCAGCAGCGTAGCGAGGGGATGGACAGATACGCAGTATTTT
CASSVARGWTDTQYF
>TRBD1|TRBJ1-2|NA|TRBV2
TGTGCCAGCAGTGGGACAGGGCCCTATGGCTACACCTTC
CASSGTGPYGYTF
>TRBD2|TRBJ2-1|NA|TRBV20-1
TGCAGTGCTCTCATCCCCGGGACTAGCGGGCGCGATGAGCAGTTCTTC
CSALIPGTSGRDEQFF
>NA|TRBJ1-1|NA|TRBV14
TGTGCCAGCAGCATCCTAGGCAGCATGAACACTGAAGCTTTCTTT
CASSILGSMNTEAFF
>NA|TRBJ1-2|NA|TRBV3-1
TGTGCCAGCAGCTACGAGGTACAGGGTCATGATGGCTACACCTTC
CASSYEVQGHDGYTF
>NA|TRBJ1-5|many|TRBV12-3/TRBV12-4
TGTGCCAGCAGTCCCGACCTTAACCTCCAGGGTGGCAATCAGCCCCAGCATTTT
CASSPDLNLQGGNQPQHF
>TRBD1|TRBJ1-5|many|TRBV27
TGTGCCAGCAGCTTGACAGGGGACAGCAATCAGCCCCAGCATTTT
CASSLTGDSNQPQHF
>NA|TRBJ2-3|many|TRBV12-3/TRBV12-4
TGTGCCAGCAGTTTAAGAGATACGCAGTATTTT
CASSLRDTQYF
>TRBD2|TRBJ2-3|NA|TRBV30
TGTGCCTGGGGTTCCCGACTAGCGGGGGGGGGGAATACGCAGTATTTT
CAWGSRLAGGGNTQYF
>TRBD1|TRBJ1-1|few|TRBV4-1
TGCGCCAGCAGCCTAGGGACAGGGGCCTATCTCTTGGCTTTCTTT
CASSLGTGAYLLAFF
>TRBD1|TRBJ1-1|few|TRBV5-1
TGCGCCAGCAGCTTGCGACAGGGAAGGAGCACTGAAGCTTTCTTT
CASSLRQGRSTEAFF
>NA|TRBJ2-5|NA|TRBV7-8
TGTGCCAGCAGCCGAACGGGTCTAGCCGGGGTCCAAGAGACCCAGTACTTC
CASSRTGLAGVQETQYF
>TRBD2|TRBJ2-7|few|TRBV25-1
TGTGCCAGCAGTGGCTCGGGAGGGGATCGCGAGCAGTACTTC
CASSGSGGDREQYF
>NA|TRBJ2-1|NA|TRBV20-1
TGCAGTGCTAGAGGGGAGCTCGAGCACAATGAGCAGTTCTTC
CSARGELEHNEQFF
>NA|TRBJ1-1|NA|TRBV5-1
TGCGCCAGCAGCTTGCGCGAAGGGGACACTGAAGCTTTCTTT
CASSLREGDTEAFF
>NA|TRBJ2-1|NA|TRBV9
TGTGCCAGCAGCGTAGCTGCCACGACCGTCAATGAGCAGTTCTTC
CASSVAATTVNEQFF
>NA|TRBJ2-3|NA|TRBV7-7
TGTGCCAGCAGTTCTACAGGGATCACAGATACGCAGTATTTT
CASSSTGITDTQYF
>NA|TRBJ2-3|few|TRBV6-1
TGTGCCAGCATTGAGACTGGGAGAGATACGCAGTATTTT
CASIETGRDTQYF
>NA|TRBJ1-1|few|TRBV5-1
TGCGCCAGCAGCTTGGAGCCCTCGAACACTGAAGCTTTCTTT
CASSLEPSNTEAFF
>TRBD2|TRBJ2-5|NA|TRBV3-1
TGTGCCAGCAGTAGCGGGTCGAATACAAAAGAGACCCAGTACTTC
CASSSGSNTKETQYF
>NA|TRBJ2-7|NA|TRBV10-3
TGTGCCATCAGTGAGTCACAGGCATCAAAAGCCTACGAGCAGTACTTC
CAISESQASKAYEQYF
>NA|TRBJ1-2|few|TRBV19
TGTGCCAGTAGTATTAGACCGATCTATGGCTACACCTTC
CASSIRPIYGYTF
>NA|TRBJ2-3|few|TRBV6-1
TGTGCCAGCAGGAACGGGGTAGATACGCAGTATTTT
CASRNGVDTQYF
>NA|TRBJ1-4|many|TRBV11-2
TGTGCCAGCAGCTCTCCTTCTAGGGGTGAAAAACTGTTTTTT
CASSSPSRGEKLFF
>NA|TRBJ2-3|few|TRBV20-1
TGCAGTGCTAGAGTGGACAGTAAGGGGGATACGCAGTATTTT
CSARVDSKGDTQYF
>TRBD1|TRBJ1-2|NA|TRBV9
TGTGCCAGCAGCGTAGCCCCACAGGGGGGCTACACCTTC
CASSVAPQGGYTF
>NA|TRBJ2-7|few|TRBV25-1
TGTGCCAGCAGTGAATATTGGGGGCGCGGTCTAAACTTC
CASSEYWGRGLNF
>NA|TRBJ2-4|NA|TRBV27
TGTGCCAGCAGTCCATATGAGACACCCAAAAGCGGTCAGTACTTC
CASSPYETPKSGQYF
>NA|TRBJ2-1|NA|TRBV5-1
TGCGCCAGCAGCTTCTGGGAGTGGAATGAGCAGTTCTTC
CASSFWEWNEQFF
>NA|TRBJ1-4|NA|TRBV25-1
TGTGCCAGCATTCCAGGGAGGGGACCTAATGAAAAACTGTTTTTT
CASIPGRGPNEKLFF
>NA|TRBJ2-3|NA|TRBV14
TGTGCCAGCAGCCAAGGTTACGGAATCACAGATACGCAGTATTTT
CASSQGYGITDTQYF
>NA|TRBJ1-5|many|TRBV12-3/TRBV12-4
TGTGCCAGCAGCATCTTCGGGACCATCAATCAGCCCCAGCATTTT
CASSIFGTINQPQHF
>TRBD1|TRBJ2-5|few|TRBV5-1
TGCGCCAGCAGCCCCAGACAGGGGCTTTGGGAGACCCAGTACTTC
CASSPRQGLWETQYF
>NA|TRBJ2-5|NA|TRBV6-6
TGTGCCAGCAGTATTACAGAGACCCAGTACTTC
CASSITETQYF
>TRBD2|TRBJ2-3|NA|TRBV3-1
TGTGCCAGCAGCGCGACTAGCGGGGCCACAGATACGCAGTATTTT
CASSATSGATDTQYF
>NA|TRBJ2-6|NA|TRBV25-1
TGTGCCAGCAGTGAGCCCTTCTCTGGGGCCAACGTCCTGACTTTC
CASSEPFSGANVLTF
>TRBD2|TRBJ2-1|NA|TRBV20-1
TGCAGTGCTACAAGCGGGGGCCTTTACAATGAGCAGTTCTTC
CSATSGGLYNEQFF
>NA|TRBJ1-1|few|TRBV3-1
TGTGCCAGCAGTCCAACAGGGTCGACTGAAGCTTTCTTT
CASSPTGSTEAFF
>NA|TRBJ2-7|NA|TRBV20-1
TGCAGTGCTAGAAGCCAGTCCCGCGAGCAGTACTTC
CSARSQSREQYF
>NA|TRBJ1-3|few|TRBV9
TGTGCCAGCAGCGTAGCGGAGGGAGCGGGAAACACCATATATTTT
CASSVAEGAGNTIYF
>NA|TRBJ1-1|NA|TRBV7-9
TGTGCCAGCAGCTTTCTGCAGACCGAGGGAACTGAAGCTTTCTTT
CASSFLQTEGTEAFF
>NA|TRBJ2-6|few|TRBV4-1
TGCGCCAGCAGCTGGGCGACTATGGGGACTGGGGCCAACGTCCTGACTTTC
CASSWATMGTGANVLTF